A selection of T cell receptor beta chains follows, all from one sample in a study of blood T cell repertoires in COVID-19. TCRdb's copy holds only in-frame clones and misses some; the assay was immunoSEQ multiplex PCR. The sample lists about 140,000 clones, around 84% seen once, with about 5.8% in the top ten. What was sequenced was peripheral blood. The receptors derive from a human donor in a cohort sampled during active COVID-19. CDR3s include the opening cysteine and the closing phenylalanine or tryptophan. Each record gives: J gene, D gene, V gene, clone size, CDR3 protein, CDR3 DNA. The D gene is left open where the match is weak. Expanded clones get a size class; other rows say once, few or many, or leave the size out.

j_gene: TRBJ2-2
d_gene: TRBD1
v_gene: TRBV5-6
abundance: -
CDR3aa: CASSFRDRGFTGELFF
CDR3nt: TGTGCCAGCAGCTTCCGGGACAGGGGTTTCACCGGGGAGCTGTTTTTT

j_gene: TRBJ1-5
d_gene: -
v_gene: TRBV5-3
abundance: -
CDR3aa: CARNGSGVRNQPQHF
CDR3nt: TGTGCCAGAAATGGGTCGGGGGTACGTAATCAGCCCCAGCATTTT

j_gene: TRBJ2-1
d_gene: TRBD1
v_gene: TRBV24-1
abundance: once
CDR3aa: CATSELPGQGVPGARYNEQFF
CDR3nt: TGTGCCACCAGTGAATTACCGGGACAGGGGGTCCCCGGGGCGAGGTACAATGAGCAGTTCTTC

j_gene: TRBJ2-3
d_gene: -
v_gene: TRBV9
abundance: -
CDR3aa: CASSQMGGDTQYF
CDR3nt: TGTGCCAGCAGCCAAATGGGGGGTGATACGCAGTATTTT

j_gene: TRBJ2-3
d_gene: -
v_gene: TRBV5-4
abundance: -
CDR3aa: CASSLYSGTDTQYF
CDR3nt: TGTGCCAGCAGCTTGTATAGCGGCACAGATACGCAGTATTTT

j_gene: TRBJ2-5
d_gene: TRBD2
v_gene: TRBV6-5
abundance: -
CDR3aa: CASSPGGINQETQYF
CDR3nt: TGTGCCAGCAGTCCCGGGGGGATTAACCAAGAGACCCAGTACTTC

j_gene: TRBJ1-1
d_gene: -
v_gene: TRBV15
abundance: -
CDR3aa: CATSRDREGAEAFF
CDR3nt: TGTGCCACCAGCAGAGATCGGGAGGGCGCCGAAGCTTTCTTT

j_gene: TRBJ1-3
d_gene: -
v_gene: TRBV19
abundance: -
CDR3aa: CASSIAPLAGNTIYF
CDR3nt: TGTGCCAGTAGTATCGCGCCTTTAGCAGGAAACACCATATATTTT

j_gene: TRBJ2-1
d_gene: -
v_gene: TRBV18
abundance: few
CDR3aa: CASSTGSSYNEQFF
CDR3nt: TGTGCCAGCTCAACAGGGAGTTCCTACAATGAGCAGTTCTTC

j_gene: TRBJ2-7
d_gene: TRBD2
v_gene: TRBV27
abundance: -
CDR3aa: CASSQTSDPSYEQYF
CDR3nt: TGTGCCAGCAGTCAAACTAGCGACCCCTCCTACGAGCAGTACTTC

j_gene: TRBJ1-2
d_gene: -
v_gene: TRBV19
abundance: -
CDR3aa: CASSISRRDTYGYTF
CDR3nt: TGTGCCAGTAGTATTTCACGTCGGGATACTTATGGCTACACCTTC

j_gene: TRBJ2-2
d_gene: TRBD1
v_gene: TRBV3-1/TRBV3-2
abundance: -
CDR3aa: CASSQGTGGNTGELFF
CDR3nt: TGTGCCAGCAGCCAAGGGACAGGGGGGAACACCGGGGAGCTGTTTTTT

j_gene: TRBJ1-2
d_gene: -
v_gene: TRBV3-1/TRBV3-2
abundance: once
CDR3aa: CASSLGPFYGYTF
CDR3nt: TGTGCCAGCAGTCTCGGTCCTTTCTATGGCTACACCTTC

j_gene: TRBJ1-5
d_gene: -
v_gene: TRBV10-1
abundance: -
CDR3aa: CASSESFSNQPQHF
CDR3nt: TGCGCCAGCAGTGAGTCCTTTTCTAATCAGCCCCAGCATTTT

j_gene: TRBJ1-6
d_gene: TRBD1
v_gene: TRBV7-9
abundance: -
CDR3aa: CASSFPSTGGKSPLHF
CDR3nt: TGTGCCAGCAGCTTCCCTTCGACAGGGGGCAAGTCACCCCTCCACTTT

j_gene: TRBJ2-2
d_gene: -
v_gene: TRBV24-1
abundance: -
CDR3aa: CATSGRGAQNTGELFF
CDR3nt: TGTGCCACCAGTGGCCGGGGGGCGCAGAACACCGGGGAGCTGTTTTTT

j_gene: TRBJ1-6
d_gene: -
v_gene: TRBV7-9
abundance: -
CDR3aa: CASSSSRRDNSPLHF
CDR3nt: TGTGCCAGCAGCTCATCCCGGAGAGATAATTCACCCCTCCACTTT

j_gene: TRBJ2-6
d_gene: -
v_gene: TRBV28
abundance: -
CDR3aa: CASSSLRGRFSGANVLTF
CDR3nt: TGTGCCAGCAGTTCACTCAGGGGTCGCTTCTCTGGGGCCAACGTCCTGACTTTC

j_gene: TRBJ1-3
d_gene: -
v_gene: TRBV4-2
abundance: -
CDR3aa: CASSRAEASSGNTIYF
CDR3nt: TGTGCCAGCAGCCGAGCAGAGGCATCCTCTGGAAACACCATATATTTT

j_gene: TRBJ2-3
d_gene: TRBD2
v_gene: TRBV2
abundance: -
CDR3aa: CASRGSGGYTDTQYF
CDR3nt: TGTGCCAGCAGAGGTAGCGGGGGGTACACAGATACGCAGTATTTT